One sample yielded the 18 T cell receptor beta chains listed below, sequenced in a study of regulatory T cells in long-lasting Graves disease. Time point given: persistent/refractory GD, antithyroid drugs over 5 years with positive TRAb. RNA extracted from PBMCs served as the sequencing template. For TCR beta, libraries came from iRepertoire HTBI primers and Arm-PCR of CDR3 regions. TCRdb re-analysed the multiplex PCR reads in MiXCR, keeping a single row per CDR3 protein. The sample lists 450,000 or so distinct CDR3 sequences; roughly 23% were seen once. The starting material was peripheral blood mononuclear cells (PBMCs), obtained when the disease was refractory, from a patient treated with antithyroid drugs. The receptors shown here come from a female donor with Graves disease.

The chain has TRBV6-1 and TRBJ2-1; TRBD2 aligns across 7 bases. With 2 bases clipped from V and 4 bases from J, the junction kept 5 bases outside the gene matches. Looked up from germline, CDR1 is MNHNS and CDR2 is SASEGT. The CDR3 consists of 15 residues. Here the CDR3 reads CASSELAGAYNEQFF. The CDR3 region has the DNA TGTGCCAGCAGTGAATTGGCGGGAGCGTACAATGAGCAGTTCTTC.

This clonotype occurred many times. V and J are TRBV6-1 and TRBJ1-1, with unresolved D. The germline V gene encodes CDR1 MNHNS and CDR2 SASEGT. The CDR3 runs to 13 residues. Trimming cost V 7 bases and J 4 bases, with 13 bases left between them. The CDR3 DNA is TGTGCCAGCATGGGGTTGACGGGCACTGAAGCTTTCTTT. Translation gives CASMGLTGTEAFF.

This clonotype was seen more than once but under ten times. V usage is TRBV7-2 and J usage is TRBJ1-3; perhaps TRBD1 as D (6 bases). V was cut by 5 bases and J by 2 bases, with 13 bases left in between. This CDR3 region has 15 residues. Germline lookup yields CDR1 SGHTA and CDR2 FQGNSA. CDR3: CASSPQAGAGNTIYF. The CDR3 coding sequence is TGTGCCAGCAGCCCTCAGGCAGGGGCTGGAAACACCATATATTTT.

The V and J genes are TRBV11-3 and TRBJ1-3; TRBD1 is a possible D gene (5 bases). The CDR3 has 15 residues. V was trimmed by 4 bases and J by 4 bases, leaving 14 bases between them. Germline CDR1 is SGHNT and CDR2 is YENEEA. The CDR3 sequence: CASSSGGSLGNTIYF. The CDR3 DNA reads TGTGCCAGCAGCTCGGGGGGATCACTCGGAAACACCATATATTTT.

This clonotype was detected many times. The V and J genes are TRBV12-3 or TRBV12-4 and TRBJ2-2; D call uncertain. Trimming took 9 bases from V and 3 from J, leaving 17 bases between them. The CDR3 extends over 15 amino acids. The CDR3 DNA reads as TGTGCCAGTAAAAACGCGGACCGAGACACCGGGGAGCTGTTTTTT. Its translation is CASKNADRDTGELFF.

The V gene is TRBV11-1, the J gene TRBJ1-3; D possibly corresponds to TRBD1 (6 bases). Germline V lookup: CDR1 SGHAT, CDR2 FQDESV (reference sequence). This CDR3 has 14 residues. The ends were cut back, 5 bases at V and 5 bases at J, with 13 bases in the middle. The DNA for the CDR3 is TGTGCCAGCAGCCAGGGGACGGCCAGAAACACCATATATTTT. The encoded protein is CASSQGTARNTIYF.

This clonotype was picked up many times. The chain recombines TRBV7-2 with TRBJ1-2; no clear D. Trimming took off 2 bases at V and 2 bases at J, with 12 bases between the two ends. CDR3 size: 15 residues. CDR1 and CDR2 (germline): SGHTA, FQGNSA. As DNA, the CDR3 is TGTGCCAGCAGCTTACGTCACGGCAGCAACTATGGCTACACCTTC. Amino acid sequence: CASSLRHGSNYGYTF.

This clonotype was seen repeatedly, ten times or more. The chain carries TRBV20-1 and TRBJ2-7; 9 nucleotides agree with TRBD1. The CDR3 is 13 amino acids. CDR1 and CDR2 from the germline V gene are DFQATT and SNEGSKA (reference sequence). With V trimmed by 7 bases and J by 4 bases, 8 bases remained unmatched. This CDR3 reads CSVARTGVYEQYF. The CDR3 DNA is TGCAGTGTAGCCCGGACAGGGGTATACGAGCAGTACTTC.

This chain links TRBV9 with TRBJ1-2; weak D call: TRBD1 (6 bases). CDR1 is SGDLS, CDR2 YYNGEE, per germline. Trimming took 2 bases from V and 0 from J, leaving 8 bases between them. The CDR3 covers 14 residues. The CDR3, as DNA: TGTGCCAGCAGCGTGGGACACTCTAACTATGGCTACACCTTC. This codes for CASSVGHSNYGYTF.

The rearrangement links TRBV7-2 to TRBJ1-3, with D uncertain. The V end was cut by 4 bases, the J end by 4 bases, with 11 bases between. CDR3 size: 14 residues. Germline V gives CDR1 SGHTA, CDR2 FQGNSA. CDR3 residues: CASSWRTSGNTIYF. The CDR3 DNA is TGTGCCAGCAGCTGGCGGACTTCAGGAAACACCATATATTTT.

Only a few counts were recorded for this clonotype. The chain is built from TRBV5-1 and TRBJ1-2; D perhaps matches TRBD1 (6 bases). CDR3 size: 15 residues. Between the trimmed V and J ends, which lost 0 bases and 7 bases, there was a span of 16 bases. Germline CDR1 and CDR2: SGHRS and YFSETQ. For the CDR3, the DNA is TGCGCCAGCAGCTTGGTCGGGCGGGGGCTGTCTGGCTACACCTTC. It codes for CASSLVGRGLSGYTF. Complete variable domain (other parts from reference TRBV5-1 and TRBJ1-2): KAGVTQTPRYLIKTRGQQVTLSCSPISGHRSVSWYQQTPGQGLQFLFEYFSETQRNKGNFPGRFSGRQFSNSRSEMNVSTLELGDSALYLCASSLVGRGLSGYTFGSGTRLTVV.

This clonotype has more than one count but fewer than ten. The V gene is TRBV28, the J gene TRBJ2-6, with 9 bases lining up with TRBD1. This CDR3 region has 17 residues. Trimming took 6 bases from V and 2 from J; bases not matched to a gene: 8. CDR1 MDHEN and CDR2 SYDVKM come from the germline V gene. The CDR3 bases are TGTGCCAGCAGCCAGGACAGGGGTGAAACTGGGGCCAACGTCCTGACTTTC. Translation: CASSQDRGETGANVLTF.

At least ten counts were recorded for this clonotype. The V and J genes are TRBV6-2 or TRBV6-3 and TRBJ1-4; D is possibly TRBD1 (6 bases). V was pared by 2 bases and J by 9 bases, with 13 bases between. The CDR3 runs 14 residues. The V gene's germline CDR1 is MNHEY and CDR2 SVGEGT. CDR3 region: CASSYGQSVKKLFF. For the CDR3, the DNA is TGTGCCAGCAGTTACGGACAGTCAGTAAAAAAACTGTTTTTT.

The table lists this clonotype with many counts. V usage is TRBV15 and J usage is TRBJ2-7; 12 positions agree with TRBD2. The germline CDR1 and CDR2 sequences are LNHNV and YYDKDF (reference sequence). V shed 3 bases and J 3 bases; nucleotides not matched to a gene: 6. The CDR3 has 16 residues. The CDR3 bases are TGTGCCACCAGCAGTCCTAGCGGGGGGGTCCACTACGAGCAGTACTTC. Its translation: CATSSPSGGVHYEQYF.

This clonotype was observed a few times. This sequence joins TRBV18 and TRBJ2-7; unclear D gene. Germline CDR1 KGHSH, CDR2 LQKENI. V was shortened by 5 bases and J by 0 bases, with 11 bases between the two germline ends. The CDR3 contains 14 residues. CDR3: CASSFNADSYEQYF. The CDR3 DNA reads TGTGCCAGCTCATTCAACGCCGACTCCTACGAGCAGTACTTC.

This clonotype was found once. The chain's CDR3 is CASSLLYSRQGGASTQYF. CDR3 nucleotide sequence: TGTGCCAGCAGCTTATTATATTCGCGGCAGGGCGGGGCATCGACCCAGTACTTC. The chain is built from TRBV7-2 and TRBJ2-5, with a weak D call TRBD2 (6 bases). V lost 2 bases, J lost 7 bases, and 26 bases lay in between. The CDR3 sequence is 18 residues long. Per the germline V gene, CDR1 is SGHTA and CDR2 is FQGNSA.

In this sample, this clonotype turned up many times. The rearrangement uses TRBV30 and TRBJ2-7; D is unclear. With 0 bases removed from V and 3 bases from J, the gap between germline ends came to 6 bases. Germline CDR1 is GTSNPN and CDR2 is SVGIG (reference sequence). This CDR3 is 12 amino acids long. CDR3 in DNA: TGTGCCTGGAGTGTAGGAAGCTACGAGCAGTACTTC. Protein sequence: CAWSVGSYEQYF.

The J gene is TRBJ2-5, the V gene TRBV4-1; unclear D gene. Germline V gives CDR1 MGHRA, CDR2 YSYEKL. Trimming removed 2 bases from V and 3 bases from J, with 7 bases in between. This CDR3 has 13 amino acids. CDR3 nucleotide sequence: TGCGCCAGCAGCCAATGGCGAAAAGAGACCCAGTACTTC. Translating it yields CASSQWRKETQYF.